These T cell receptor beta chains were read from a single sample in a study of blood T cell repertoires in COVID-19. Method: immunoSEQ multiplex PCR; TCRdb's copy keeps in-frame clones and lacks some. Here the sample spans about 430,000 clones, 70% to 90% being singletons. The sequenced sample was PBMCs or T cells enriched from blood (not recorded which). All receptors come from a young woman who had been exposed to COVID-19. The CDR3 runs from the conserved cysteine through the conserved F or W. Each record gives: clone size, V gene, CDR3 length, J gene, D gene, CDR3 protein, CDR3 DNA. The D gene is left open where the match is weak. Clone size appears in some rows only: once, few, many, or a class for an expanded clone.

clone size: few; V gene: TRBV6-5; CDR3 length: 15; J gene: TRBJ2-7; D gene: TRBD2; CDR3 protein: CASSYNLAGEGEQYF; CDR3 DNA: TGTGCCAGCAGTTACAACCTAGCGGGAGAGGGCGAGCAGTACTTC
clone size: .; V gene: TRBV6-5; CDR3 length: 12; J gene: TRBJ2-2; D gene: .; CDR3 protein: CASSGNTGELFF; CDR3 DNA: TGTGCCAGCAGCGGTAACACCGGGGAGCTGTTTTTT
clone size: .; V gene: TRBV7-3; CDR3 length: 17; J gene: TRBJ2-2; D gene: TRBD1; CDR3 protein: CASSSRPGQGVVGELFF; CDR3 DNA: TGTGCCAGCAGCTCACGCCCGGGACAGGGCGTTGTCGGGGAGCTGTTTTTT
clone size: few; V gene: TRBV5-1; CDR3 length: 15; J gene: TRBJ1-6; D gene: .; CDR3 protein: CASSLVSGSNSPLHF; CDR3 DNA: TGCGCCAGCAGCTTGGTTTCCGGGTCAAATTCACCCCTCCACTTT
clone size: .; V gene: TRBV19; CDR3 length: 12; J gene: TRBJ2-7; D gene: .; CDR3 protein: CASSPAGYEQYF; CDR3 DNA: TGTGCCAGTAGTCCAGCAGGGTACGAGCAGTACTTC
clone size: .; V gene: TRBV4-1; CDR3 length: 18; J gene: TRBJ1-1; D gene: TRBD1; CDR3 protein: CASSQSTTGGGVNTEAFF; CDR3 DNA: TGCGCCAGCAGCCAAAGCACAACAGGGGGCGGCGTGAACACTGAAGCTTTCTTT
clone size: .; V gene: TRBV12-5; CDR3 length: 12; J gene: TRBJ2-2; D gene: .; CDR3 protein: CASGSGPGELFF; CDR3 DNA: TGTGCTAGTGGTTCCGGTCCCGGGGAGCTGTTTTTT
clone size: .; V gene: TRBV28; CDR3 length: 14; J gene: TRBJ1-2; D gene: TRBD1; CDR3 protein: CASRRGTGGYGYTF; CDR3 DNA: TGTGCCAGCAGAAGGGGGACAGGGGGCTATGGCTACACCTTC
clone size: few; V gene: TRBV5-1; CDR3 length: 17; J gene: TRBJ2-7; D gene: TRBD2; CDR3 protein: CASSPVPGLAGGGEQYF; CDR3 DNA: TGCGCCAGCAGCCCTGTCCCGGGACTAGCGGGAGGGGGCGAGCAGTACTTC
clone size: .; V gene: TRBV5-5; CDR3 length: 15; J gene: TRBJ2-7; D gene: TRBD2; CDR3 protein: CASSLGTSGAYEQYF; CDR3 DNA: TGTGCCAGCAGCTTAGGGACTAGCGGGGCCTACGAGCAGTACTTC
clone size: .; V gene: TRBV27; CDR3 length: 16; J gene: TRBJ2-1; D gene: TRBD2; CDR3 protein: CASSLLAGGQNNEQFF; CDR3 DNA: TGTGCCAGCAGTTTATTGGCGGGAGGCCAAAACAATGAGCAGTTCTTC
clone size: .; V gene: TRBV5-8; CDR3 length: 15; J gene: TRBJ2-6; D gene: .; CDR3 protein: CASSLGTSGANVLTF; CDR3 DNA: TGTGCCAGCAGCTTGGGGACATCTGGGGCCAACGTCCTGACTTTC
clone size: once; V gene: TRBV6-6; CDR3 length: 14; J gene: TRBJ2-7; D gene: TRBD1; CDR3 protein: CASSYGTGRDEQYF; CDR3 DNA: TGTGCCAGCAGTTATGGGACAGGGCGGGACGAGCAGTACTTC
clone size: .; V gene: TRBV4-1; CDR3 length: 15; J gene: TRBJ2-7; D gene: .; CDR3 protein: CASSQESEVPGEQYF; CDR3 DNA: TGCGCCAGCAGCCAAGAGTCAGAGGTTCCGGGCGAGCAGTACTTC
clone size: .; V gene: TRBV13; CDR3 length: 16; J gene: TRBJ2-1; D gene: TRBD2; CDR3 protein: CASSLGRTSAYNEQFF; CDR3 DNA: TGTGCCAGCAGCTTAGGCCGGACTAGCGCGTACAATGAGCAGTTCTTC
clone size: .; V gene: TRBV5-1; CDR3 length: 17; J gene: TRBJ1-1; D gene: .; CDR3 protein: CASSLGVRVTSNTEAFF; CDR3 DNA: TGCGCCAGCAGCTTGGGGGTCCGGGTCACCTCGAACACTGAAGCTTTCTTT
clone size: .; V gene: TRBV14; CDR3 length: 16; J gene: TRBJ2-2; D gene: TRBD2; CDR3 protein: CASSQGTSEYTGELFF; CDR3 DNA: TGTGCCAGCAGCCAAGGGACTAGCGAATACACCGGGGAGCTGTTTTTT
clone size: .; V gene: TRBV7-8; CDR3 length: 14; J gene: TRBJ1-1; D gene: .; CDR3 protein: CASSLLSGGTEAFF; CDR3 DNA: TGTGCCAGCAGCTTACTTTCCGGGGGCACTGAAGCTTTCTTT
clone size: few; V gene: TRBV4-2; CDR3 length: 14; J gene: TRBJ1-5; D gene: .; CDR3 protein: CASSQDGSNQPQHF; CDR3 DNA: TGTGCCAGCAGCCAAGATGGCAGCAATCAGCCCCAGCATTTT
clone size: .; V gene: TRBV29-1; CDR3 length: 14; J gene: TRBJ2-1; D gene: TRBD2; CDR3 protein: CSVWRGGFFDEQFF; CDR3 DNA: TGCAGCGTATGGCGGGGGGGCTTTTTCGATGAGCAGTTCTTC
clone size: .; V gene: TRBV4-1; CDR3 length: 13; J gene: TRBJ1-1; D gene: TRBD1; CDR3 protein: CASSRSRDSEAFF; CDR3 DNA: TGCGCCAGCAGCCGGAGCAGGGACAGTGAAGCTTTCTTT
clone size: once; V gene: TRBV2; CDR3 length: 12; J gene: TRBJ1-1; D gene: TRBD1; CDR3 protein: CASSTGVAEAFF; CDR3 DNA: TGTGCCAGCAGTACAGGGGTGGCTGAAGCTTTCTTT
clone size: .; V gene: TRBV7-2; CDR3 length: 15; J gene: TRBJ1-1; D gene: TRBD1; CDR3 protein: CASSLLTGWNTEAFF; CDR3 DNA: TGTGCCAGCAGCTTACTGACAGGGTGGAATACTGAAGCTTTCTTT
clone size: .; V gene: TRBV3-1/TRBV3-2; CDR3 length: 14; J gene: TRBJ2-3; D gene: .; CDR3 protein: CASRKGVGTDTQYF; CDR3 DNA: TGTGCCAGCAGAAAGGGAGTGGGCACAGATACGCAGTATTTT
clone size: .; V gene: TRBV5-4; CDR3 length: 16; J gene: TRBJ2-7; D gene: TRBD2; CDR3 protein: CASSPVAGSFSYEQYF; CDR3 DNA: TGTGCCAGCAGCCCCGTAGCGGGAAGCTTCTCCTACGAGCAGTACTTC
clone size: few; V gene: TRBV19; CDR3 length: 14; J gene: TRBJ1-1; D gene: TRBD1; CDR3 protein: CASSIGQGNTEAFF; CDR3 DNA: TGTGCCAGTAGTATAGGACAGGGGAACACTGAAGCTTTCTTT
clone size: .; V gene: TRBV7-2; CDR3 length: 17; J gene: TRBJ2-1; D gene: .; CDR3 protein: CASSLGLGGDTNNEQFF; CDR3 DNA: TGTGCCAGCAGCTTAGGCCTAGGGGGGGATACCAACAATGAGCAGTTCTTC
clone size: .; V gene: TRBV10-1; CDR3 length: 15; J gene: TRBJ2-1; D gene: TRBD1; CDR3 protein: CASSLLPGQGAEQFF; CDR3 DNA: TGCGCCAGCAGTTTGCTGCCGGGACAGGGGGCTGAGCAGTTCTTC
clone size: .; V gene: TRBV28; CDR3 length: 13; J gene: TRBJ1-5; D gene: TRBD1; CDR3 protein: CASSRDRVQPQHF; CDR3 DNA: TGTGCCAGCAGCAGGGACAGGGTGCAGCCCCAGCATTTT
clone size: .; V gene: TRBV3-1/TRBV3-2; CDR3 length: 14; J gene: TRBJ1-2; D gene: .; CDR3 protein: CASSQDLAGCGYTF; CDR3 DNA: TGTGCCAGCAGCCAAGATCTGGCAGGGTGTGGCTACACCTTC
clone size: .; V gene: TRBV9; CDR3 length: 14; J gene: TRBJ1-4; D gene: TRBD1; CDR3 protein: CASSVGTGHEKLFF; CDR3 DNA: TGTGCCAGCAGCGTCGGGACAGGGCACGAAAAACTGTTTTTT
clone size: once; V gene: TRBV5-6; CDR3 length: 15; J gene: TRBJ2-7; D gene: .; CDR3 protein: CASSQPYRAPYEQYF; CDR3 DNA: TGTGCCAGCAGCCAACCTTACAGGGCCCCCTACGAGCAGTACTTC